The rows below give T cell receptor beta chains drawn from one sample of a study of metastatic and nonmetastatic thyroid tumors. TCRdb reprocessed the PCR reads using MiXCR. The data hold roughly 83,000 clones, with about 16% observed a single time. Sequences were obtained from blood. The source of these receptors is a female donor with papillary thyroid cancer or a benign thyroid nodule (not recorded which). Some clones in this sample may be carry-over from other donors' samples. Both conserved end residues are part of each CDR3. A D gene is named only where the DNA matches it firmly. Size is omitted from some rows. Given values are once, few, many or a class for expanded clones.

d_gene: .
abundance: .
j_gene: TRBJ1-1
v_gene: TRBV20-1
CDR3nt: TGCAGTGCTAGCTACCAACGAAGAGGGAACACTGAAGCTTTCTTT
CDR3aa: CSASYQRRGNTEAFF

d_gene: TRBD1
abundance: many
j_gene: TRBJ1-5
v_gene: TRBV5-1
CDR3nt: TGCGCCAGCAGCTTAGAAGGGGGCCCCAATCAGCCCCAGCATTTT
CDR3aa: CASSLEGGPNQPQHF

d_gene: .
abundance: many
j_gene: TRBJ1-3
v_gene: TRBV7-2
CDR3nt: TGTGCCAGCAGCCCCCTTGGACACGCTGGAAACACCATATATTTT
CDR3aa: CASSPLGHAGNTIYF

d_gene: .
abundance: many
j_gene: TRBJ2-5
v_gene: TRBV12-3/TRBV12-4
CDR3nt: TGTGCCAGCAGTTTCGCCCAGACCCAGTACTTC
CDR3aa: CASSFAQTQYF

d_gene: .
abundance: many
j_gene: TRBJ2-7
v_gene: TRBV5-4
CDR3nt: TGTGCCAGCAGCTTGGTAGAGGGGGGCTACGAGCAGTACTTC
CDR3aa: CASSLVEGGYEQYF

d_gene: .
abundance: many
j_gene: TRBJ2-4
v_gene: TRBV28
CDR3nt: TGTGCCAGCAGTCCCAAAAACATTCAGTACTTC
CDR3aa: CASSPKNIQYF

d_gene: TRBD2
abundance: .
j_gene: TRBJ2-7
v_gene: TRBV6-9
CDR3nt: TGTGCCAGCAGTTCCACGGGAGGGGGGCAGTACTTC
CDR3aa: CASSSTGGGQYF

d_gene: TRBD1
abundance: many
j_gene: TRBJ1-6
v_gene: TRBV28
CDR3nt: TGTGCCAGCAGTCCAGACAGGGTTGGGGGGGATTCACCCCTCCACTTT
CDR3aa: CASSPDRVGGDSPLHF

d_gene: .
abundance: .
j_gene: TRBJ2-2
v_gene: TRBV4-1
CDR3nt: TGCGCCAGCAGCCAACGGTGGGCGTCGGTCACCGGGGAGCTGTTTTTT
CDR3aa: CASSQRWASVTGELFF

d_gene: TRBD1
abundance: .
j_gene: TRBJ2-1
v_gene: TRBV5-6
CDR3nt: TGTGCCAGCAGCATGATCGACAGGGGGGTCTACAATGAGCAGTTCTTC
CDR3aa: CASSMIDRGVYNEQFF

d_gene: TRBD1
abundance: .
j_gene: TRBJ1-2
v_gene: TRBV12-3/TRBV12-4
CDR3nt: TGTGCCATCAGTTCTCACCGGTACAGGGGTTTTTATGGCTACACCTTC
CDR3aa: CAISSHRYRGFYGYTF

d_gene: TRBD2
abundance: many
j_gene: TRBJ2-2
v_gene: TRBV9
CDR3nt: TGTGCCAGCAGCGTACAGGCGGGGGGGCCCTTGAACACCGGGGAGCTGTTTTTT
CDR3aa: CASSVQAGGPLNTGELFF

d_gene: .
abundance: many
j_gene: TRBJ2-1
v_gene: TRBV19
CDR3nt: TGTGCCAGTAGTGCCAGGGACAATGAGCAGTTCTTC
CDR3aa: CASSARDNEQFF

d_gene: .
abundance: many
j_gene: TRBJ1-5
v_gene: TRBV19
CDR3nt: TGTGCCAGTAGTGGCTTCGGCCCCGGAGGCAATCAGCCCCAGCATTTT
CDR3aa: CASSGFGPGGNQPQHF

d_gene: .
abundance: many
j_gene: TRBJ2-2
v_gene: TRBV6-1
CDR3nt: TGTGCCAGCAGTGAATCGACAGGAGGCACCGGGGAGCTGTTTTTT
CDR3aa: CASSESTGGTGELFF

d_gene: .
abundance: .
j_gene: TRBJ2-3
v_gene: TRBV30
CDR3nt: TGTGCCTTGCGTGGGGGCACAGATACGCAGTATTTT
CDR3aa: CALRGGTDTQYF

d_gene: TRBD1
abundance: many
j_gene: TRBJ1-1
v_gene: TRBV7-3
CDR3nt: TGTGCCAGCAGCTTACGACAGGGAAGTGAAGCTTTCTTT
CDR3aa: CASSLRQGSEAFF

d_gene: .
abundance: many
j_gene: TRBJ1-5
v_gene: TRBV6-1
CDR3nt: TGTGCCAGCAACCTGGACAGTTATAGCAATCAGCCCCAGCATTTT
CDR3aa: CASNLDSYSNQPQHF

d_gene: TRBD1
abundance: many
j_gene: TRBJ2-6
v_gene: TRBV28
CDR3nt: TGTGCCAGCAGTCCCGGGACAGGAGCCGGGGCCAACGTCCTGACTTTC
CDR3aa: CASSPGTGAGANVLTF

d_gene: TRBD1
abundance: .
j_gene: TRBJ1-2
v_gene: TRBV5-1
CDR3nt: TGCGCCAGCAGCTTTCCTGACAGGGGGCAGTGGAACTATTGCTACACCTTC
CDR3aa: CASSFPDRGQWNYCYTF

d_gene: TRBD2
abundance: few
j_gene: TRBJ2-3
v_gene: TRBV9
CDR3nt: TGTGCCAGCAGCCCACCGGGGGGGAGCACAGATACGCAGTATTTT
CDR3aa: CASSPPGGSTDTQYF

d_gene: TRBD1
abundance: few
j_gene: TRBJ1-4
v_gene: TRBV9
CDR3nt: TGTGCCAGCAGTTCATCGGGACAGCCTTTGAGTTCTTCAACTAATGAAAAACTGTTTTTT
CDR3aa: CASSSSGQPLSSSTNEKLFF

d_gene: .
abundance: .
j_gene: TRBJ2-3
v_gene: TRBV25-1
CDR3nt: TGTGCCAGCAGTGACCCTGAGTCCACAGATACGCAGTATTTT
CDR3aa: CASSDPESTDTQYF

d_gene: TRBD1
abundance: many
j_gene: TRBJ1-1
v_gene: TRBV2
CDR3nt: TGTGCCAGCTTTGAGGGACAGGGATGGAATAACACTGAAGCTTTCTTT
CDR3aa: CASFEGQGWNNTEAFF

d_gene: .
abundance: many
j_gene: TRBJ2-2
v_gene: TRBV28
CDR3nt: TGTGCCAGCACGAGGGGGGGGGCGAACACCGGGGAGCTGTTTTTT
CDR3aa: CASTRGGANTGELFF

d_gene: .
abundance: many
j_gene: TRBJ1-6
v_gene: TRBV2
CDR3nt: TGTGCCAGCAGTGTTTACGAATTGACAGGTCATTCACCCCTCCACTTT
CDR3aa: CASSVYELTGHSPLHF

d_gene: .
abundance: few
j_gene: TRBJ2-6
v_gene: TRBV28
CDR3nt: TGTGCCAGCAGTGCGATTGGGTCCCCCTCTGGGGCAAACGTCCTGACTTTC
CDR3aa: CASSAIGSPSGANVLTF

d_gene: .
abundance: many
j_gene: TRBJ1-2
v_gene: TRBV19
CDR3nt: TGTGCCAGTAGTATAGCGGGCCGTGGCTACACCTTC
CDR3aa: CASSIAGRGYTF

d_gene: .
abundance: many
j_gene: TRBJ1-5
v_gene: TRBV12-3/TRBV12-4
CDR3nt: TGTGCCAGCAGCCCTGGTCACAGGTCCCCCAATCAGCCCCAGCATTTT
CDR3aa: CASSPGHRSPNQPQHF

d_gene: .
abundance: .
j_gene: TRBJ2-1
v_gene: TRBV11-3
CDR3nt: TGTGCCAGCAGCTTAGTGGGGGGCAGTGGGCGCGGGGGATACAATGAGCAGTTCTTC
CDR3aa: CASSLVGGSGRGGYNEQFF

d_gene: .
abundance: .
j_gene: TRBJ2-7
v_gene: TRBV6-1
CDR3nt: TGTGCCAGCAGGCGGGGAGGAGTGGGCAGCTCCTACGAGCAGTACTTC
CDR3aa: CASRRGGVGSSYEQYF

d_gene: .
abundance: many
j_gene: TRBJ2-1
v_gene: TRBV7-3
CDR3nt: TGTGCCAGCAGCCCCGGGAATGAGCAGTTCTTC
CDR3aa: CASSPGNEQFF

d_gene: .
abundance: many
j_gene: TRBJ1-4
v_gene: TRBV27
CDR3nt: TGTGCCAGCAGCCGGGGGGGGTTTGAAAAACTGTTTTTT
CDR3aa: CASSRGGFEKLFF

d_gene: TRBD2
abundance: many
j_gene: TRBJ2-3
v_gene: TRBV7-6
CDR3nt: TGTGCCAGCAGCTTAGTCGGGCTAGCGGGGGGGGCAGATACGCAGTATTTT
CDR3aa: CASSLVGLAGGADTQYF

d_gene: TRBD1
abundance: .
j_gene: TRBJ1-2
v_gene: TRBV6-2/TRBV6-3
CDR3nt: TGTGCCAGCATCGGACCGACCTCAGGGGGCGCGGGTATTAACTATGGCTACACCTTC
CDR3aa: CASIGPTSGGAGINYGYTF

d_gene: .
abundance: many
j_gene: TRBJ2-7
v_gene: TRBV24-1
CDR3nt: TGTGCCACCAGTGACCAAGGAACCTTAGAGGGGGAGAGCTCCTACGAGCAGTACTTC
CDR3aa: CATSDQGTLEGESSYEQYF

d_gene: .
abundance: medium-sized
j_gene: TRBJ1-4
v_gene: TRBV6-1
CDR3nt: TGTGCCAGCAGACCCTCAGGGAGGGGTGAAAAACTGTTTTTT
CDR3aa: CASRPSGRGEKLFF

d_gene: .
abundance: many
j_gene: TRBJ2-7
v_gene: TRBV6-2/TRBV6-3
CDR3nt: TGTGCCAGCAGTAATACCGGGACTCCAACCTACGAGCAGTACTTC
CDR3aa: CASSNTGTPTYEQYF

d_gene: TRBD2
abundance: many
j_gene: TRBJ2-3
v_gene: TRBV7-3
CDR3nt: TGTGCCAGCAGCTTCCGGGGGAGGGTCACAGATACGCAGTATTTT
CDR3aa: CASSFRGRVTDTQYF

d_gene: TRBD1
abundance: many
j_gene: TRBJ1-6
v_gene: TRBV9
CDR3nt: TGTGCCAGCAGCCAAGGGACAGTTAATTCACCCCTCCACTTT
CDR3aa: CASSQGTVNSPLHF

d_gene: TRBD1
abundance: few
j_gene: TRBJ2-1
v_gene: TRBV6-1
CDR3nt: TGTGCCAGCAGTGACCGGGTCGGAACAGGGGATGAGCAGTTCTTC
CDR3aa: CASSDRVGTGDEQFF

d_gene: TRBD1
abundance: many
j_gene: TRBJ1-2
v_gene: TRBV3-1
CDR3nt: TGTGCCAGCAGCCCGCAACACAGGGGCAACTATGGCTACACCTTC
CDR3aa: CASSPQHRGNYGYTF

d_gene: .
abundance: many
j_gene: TRBJ2-3
v_gene: TRBV6-1
CDR3nt: TGTGCCAGCAGTGACGCACCTCCAGGGGGCACAGATACGCAGTATTTT
CDR3aa: CASSDAPPGGTDTQYF

d_gene: .
abundance: many
j_gene: TRBJ1-2
v_gene: TRBV29-1
CDR3nt: TGCAGCGTTGATCAGGGATTAAACTATGGCTACACCTTC
CDR3aa: CSVDQGLNYGYTF

d_gene: .
abundance: many
j_gene: TRBJ2-7
v_gene: TRBV12-3/TRBV12-4
CDR3nt: TGTGCCAGCAGTTTAACTTTGGTGGAATCCTACGAGCAGTACTTC
CDR3aa: CASSLTLVESYEQYF

d_gene: .
abundance: .
j_gene: TRBJ2-3
v_gene: TRBV20-1
CDR3nt: TGCAGTGCTAGAGATGAGGCGGGCAGCACAAATACGCAGTATTTT
CDR3aa: CSARDEAGSTNTQYF

d_gene: TRBD1
abundance: many
j_gene: TRBJ1-1
v_gene: TRBV30
CDR3nt: TGTGCCTGGAGTGTATGGTCACGGCAGGGGGGATGGAGCGACACTGAAGCTTTCTTT
CDR3aa: CAWSVWSRQGGWSDTEAFF

d_gene: .
abundance: .
j_gene: TRBJ1-2
v_gene: TRBV6-1
CDR3nt: TGTGCCAGCAGCGACAAAAGAGGTGGGCGCTCGGGCTATGGCTACACCTTC
CDR3aa: CASSDKRGGRSGYGYTF

d_gene: .
abundance: many
j_gene: TRBJ2-2
v_gene: TRBV11-2
CDR3nt: TGTGCCAGCAGCCCACAGCCCGGAAGGGGGGCCTCCACCGGGGAGCTGTTTTTT
CDR3aa: CASSPQPGRGASTGELFF

d_gene: .
abundance: .
j_gene: TRBJ2-2
v_gene: TRBV6-2/TRBV6-3
CDR3nt: TGTGCCGGCAGTTACGTGGGGGGCACCGGGGAGCTGTTTTTT
CDR3aa: CAGSYVGGTGELFF